The clone carrying this T cell receptor (beta chain) was counted a few times. Its antigen is unknown. The method was immunoSEQ multiplex PCR; TCRdb's version includes in-frame clones alone and lacks a portion of them. The sample shows roughly 200,000 clones, roughly four fifths of them seen only once. The data were obtained in a study of cytomegalovirus exposure and HLA in healthy donors. Overall study results and limits: While the bulk of TCR sequences proved rare, some public TCRs turned up in many donors. In vitro confirmation showed three CMV-associated chains to be CMV antigen specific. Subsequent analysis of the approximately 110 validation repertoires found a tendency for first-cohort TCR clusters to co-occur.

The donors belonged to the roughly 120-subject validation cohort, separate from the approximately 700-subject first cohort. This CDR3 has 14 amino acids. CDR1 LNHNV and CDR2 YYDKDF come from the germline V gene (reference sequence). With V trimmed by 5 bases and J by 2 bases, 2 bases remained unmatched. The chain is built from TRBV15 and TRBJ1-5, with TRBD1 matching 8 bases. The source is a woman aged 18-35 years in good health and CMV-seropositive. Specimen: PBMCs. The CDR3 region has the DNA TGTGCCACCAGCCAGGGGGCAGGCAATCAGCCCCAGCATTTT. Amino acid sequence: CATSQGAGNQPQHF.